This TCR beta chain was recorded in a study of blood T cell repertoires in COVID-19. Germline V gene sequence: CDR1 SNHLY, CDR2 FYNNEI. With 8 bases clipped from V and 0 bases from J, the junction kept 1 base outside the gene matches. This CDR3 has 13 residues. The data were produced by immunoSEQ multiplex PCR, yet TCRdb's version contains in-frame clones alone and is incomplete. The sample shows just over 15,000 clones, around 80% of them seen only once. The source of this sequence is a human donor in a cohort sampled during active COVID-19. Material: peripheral blood. The chain couples TRBV2 to TRBJ1-1; 9 bases match TRBD1. The CDR3 DNA is TGTGCCAGCGGACAGGGGCTGAACACTGAAGCTTTCTTT. This encodes CASGQGLNTEAFF.